This T cell receptor beta chain was retrieved from a study of blood T cell repertoires in COVID-19. The assay was immunoSEQ multiplex PCR, and TCRdb's table has in-frame clones only and misses some. Among 250,000 to 350,000 clones listed, over 75% were seen once. Material: PBMCs or T cells enriched from blood (not recorded which). This receptor was obtained from a woman aged 25-40 years who had recovered from COVID-19.

The CDR3 DNA is TGTGCCAGTAGTATCTCCGGTAGCAATCAGCCCCAGCATTTT. Protein: CASSISGSNQPQHF. The V and J genes are TRBV19 and TRBJ1-5; no reliable D call. The V gene lost 3 bases and the J gene lost 0 bases, with 6 bases spanning the gap. Germline V gives CDR1 LNHDA, CDR2 SQIVND (reference sequence). The CDR3 sequence is 14 residues long.